The 14 T cell receptor beta chains given below trace back to one sample, sequenced in a study of somatic mutations in cytotoxic T cells in rheumatoid arthritis. Assay used: immunoSEQ multiplex PCR; TCRdb lists only in-frame clones, some missing. In the table there are some 29,000 clones, around 87% of which are singletons. The sample consisted of CD8+ T cells sorted from blood. The receptors were sampled from an adult with rheumatoid arthritis.

The rearrangement joins TRBV30 to TRBJ2-3, with D possibly being TRBD1 or TRBD2 (5 bases each). The V and J ends lost 5 bases and 0 bases respectively, with 21 bases between them. This CDR3 is 17 amino acids long. From germline, CDR1 is GTSNPN and CDR2 SVGIG (reference sequence). CDR3 sequence reads: CAWSVPLTGLSTDTQYF. CDR3 sequence (DNA): TGTGCCTGGTCTGTTCCGCTAACGGGGCTAAGCACAGATACGCAGTATTTT.

The chain carries TRBV14 and TRBJ2-1, with 12 bases matching TRBD2. Germline trimming cut 5 bases from V and 1 base from J; bases unmatched to any gene: 6. Germline CDR1 is SGHDN and CDR2 is FVKESK. The CDR3 totals 17 residues. This chain's CDR3 is CASSSRLAGVSYNEQFF. The CDR3 coding sequence is TGTGCCAGCAGCTCCCGACTAGCGGGGGTTTCCTACAATGAGCAGTTCTTC. The full variable domain, its missing parts supplied by reference TRBV14 and TRBJ2-1, is EAGVTQFPSHSVIEKGQTVTLRCDPISGHDNLYWYRRVMGKEIKFLLHFVKESKQDESGMPNNRFLAERTGGTYSTLKVQPAELEDSGVYFCASSSRLAGVSYNEQFFGPGTRLTVL.

This clone has only a few counts. The chain couples TRBV6-6 to TRBJ1-5; D is uncertain. CDR1 is MNHNY, CDR2 SVGAGI, per germline (reference sequence). Deletions cut 7 bases from V and 5 bases from J, with 12 bases between. CDR3 length: 13 residues. The CDR3 is CASKNREYQPQHF. Written as DNA, the CDR3 is TGTGCCAGCAAGAATCGGGAGTATCAGCCCCAGCATTTT.

The sample holds one count of this clone. The chain links TRBV4-3 to TRBJ1-2, with no clear D. The germline gives CDR1 LGHNA, CDR2 YSLEER. There are 15 residues in the CDR3. Trimming took 0 bases from V and 1 from J, leaving 9 bases between them. The CDR3 loop is CASSQEVSNNYGYTF. The CDR3 nucleotides read TGCGCCAGCAGCCAAGAGGTCAGCAATAACTATGGCTACACCTTC.

The chain links TRBV7-2 to TRBJ2-1, with 7 bases that match TRBD2. V was clipped by 3 bases and J by 1 base; unmatched bases: 6. The CDR3 runs 16 residues. CDR1 is SGHTA and CDR2 is FQGNSA in the germline V gene. CDR3 coding DNA: TGTGCCAGCAGCTTCATTAGCGGGTTTTCCTACAATGAGCAGTTCTTC. It encodes CASSFISGFSYNEQFF.

The chain carries TRBV11-2 and TRBJ2-1; D is uncertain. The CDR3 spans 15 residues. V was cut by 7 bases and J by 3 bases, with 16 bases left in between. Germline V gene data show CDR1 as SGHAT and CDR2 as FQNNGV. CDR3 sequence: CASTYRAARYNEQFF. CDR3 in DNA: TGTGCCAGCACTTACCGGGCCGCCCGCTACAATGAGCAGTTCTTC.

The V gene is TRBV29-1, the J gene TRBJ1-1, with D perhaps TRBD1 (6 bases). Trimming removed 7 bases at V and 1 base at J, with 13 bases between. Germline CDR1 and CDR2: SQVTM and ANQGSEA. CDR3 length: 13 residues. As DNA, the CDR3 is TGCAGCGCGGAGGACAGTCGGAACACTGAAGCTTTCTTT. Translated: CSAEDSRNTEAFF.

A single count supports this clone. The chain carries TRBV15 and TRBJ1-2; 9 nucleotides align to TRBD1. V shed 3 bases and J 6 bases; nucleotides not matched to a gene: 5. Germline CDR1 is LNHNV and CDR2 is YYDKDF (reference sequence). This CDR3 spans 14 amino acids. The CDR3 nucleotides are TGTGCCACCAGCAGTCGGACAGGGGAAAATGGCTACACCTTC. It translates to CATSSRTGENGYTF.

The V and J genes are TRBV7-9 and TRBJ1-2; D remains unclear. Trimming took off 6 bases at V and 7 bases at J, with 15 bases between the two ends. This CDR3 comprises 13 residues. Germline assignment: CDR1 SEHNR and CDR2 FQNEAQ (reference sequence). This CDR3 is CASSFGELVGYTF. The CDR3 nucleotides are TGTGCCAGCAGTTTCGGGGAACTGGTTGGCTACACCTTC. Full variable domain (outside the CDR3, taken from reference TRBV7-9 and TRBJ1-2): DTGVSQNPRHKITKRGQNVTFRCDPISEHNRLYWYRQTLGQGPEFLTYFQNEAQLEKSRLLSDRFSAERPKGSFSTLEIQRTEQGDSAMYLCASSFGELVGYTFGSGTRLTVV.

This sequence joins TRBV21-1 and TRBJ2-7; the table's D call, TRBD1, was not checked against the DNA. TRBV21-1 counts as a pseudogene. The CDR3 is made up of 16 amino acids. The CDR3 nucleotides are TGTGCCAGCAGCGACTTTTCGGGACAGGCCCCCTACGAGCAGTACTTC. This gives the protein CASSDFSGQAPYEQYF.

This clone was picked up one time. The genes are TRBV9 and TRBJ2-7; 7 bases line up with TRBD2. With 0 bases clipped from V and 0 bases from J, the junction kept 3 bases outside the gene matches. From germline, CDR1 is SGDLS and CDR2 YYNGEE. CDR3 length: 15 amino acids. The CDR3 spells CASSVGGGTSYEQYF. Written as DNA, the CDR3 is TGTGCCAGCAGCGTAGGGGGGGGAACCTCCTACGAGCAGTACTTC.

This clone was seen only once. This chain connects TRBV23-1 to TRBJ2-4; no clear D gene. Being an ORF, TRBV23-1 has a function that is uncertain. This CDR3 has 15 residues. V was trimmed by 0 bases and J by 0 bases, leaving 6 bases between them. CDR3 region: CASSQSTRAKNIQYF. DNA for the CDR3: TGCGCCAGCAGTCAATCGACGAGAGCCAAAAACATTCAGTACTTC.

The chain combines TRBV2 with TRBJ2-1; 7 nucleotides agree with TRBD1. J lost 0 bases, V lost 5 bases, and 7 bases had no gene match. This CDR3 comprises 16 residues. Germline V lookup: CDR1 SNHLY, CDR2 FYNNEI. CDR3 in amino acids: CASSQGQGVSYNEQFF. CDR3 nucleotides: TGTGCCAGCAGTCAGGGGCAGGGGGTCTCCTACAATGAGCAGTTCTTC.

J is TRBJ1-6 and V is TRBV7-9; tentatively, D is TRBD1 (5 bases). Trimming shortened V by 0 bases and J by 6 bases, and 9 bases separated the two germline ends. CDR1 SEHNR and CDR2 FQNEAQ come from the germline V gene (reference sequence). The CDR3 loop spans 15 amino acids. The CDR3 loop is CASSLADSLNSPLHF. In nucleotides, the CDR3 is TGTGCCAGCAGCTTAGCCGACAGCCTTAATTCACCCCTCCACTTT.